This TCR beta chain was obtained from a study of blood T cells in healthy people across ages. PCR was performed a second time for roughly 7 to 11 cycles using a sample-barcoded 5' primer and a J-beta primer mix. MiXCR, run by TCRdb on the 5' RACE reads, gives a single entry per CDR3 protein. The data show approximately 850,000 distinct CDR3 sequences, approximately 48% seen once. There are 11 residues in the CDR3. V was cut by 0 bases and J by 11 bases, with 7 bases left in between. The sequencing sample was made of blood. This clonotype was sampled from a man aged 55 to 70 in good health. This chain uses TRBV12-3 or TRBV12-4 with TRBJ2-5; no clear D gene. The CDR3 region is CASSLAKHQYF. The CDR3 coding sequence is TGTGCCAGCAGTTTAGCGAAACATCAGTACTTC.